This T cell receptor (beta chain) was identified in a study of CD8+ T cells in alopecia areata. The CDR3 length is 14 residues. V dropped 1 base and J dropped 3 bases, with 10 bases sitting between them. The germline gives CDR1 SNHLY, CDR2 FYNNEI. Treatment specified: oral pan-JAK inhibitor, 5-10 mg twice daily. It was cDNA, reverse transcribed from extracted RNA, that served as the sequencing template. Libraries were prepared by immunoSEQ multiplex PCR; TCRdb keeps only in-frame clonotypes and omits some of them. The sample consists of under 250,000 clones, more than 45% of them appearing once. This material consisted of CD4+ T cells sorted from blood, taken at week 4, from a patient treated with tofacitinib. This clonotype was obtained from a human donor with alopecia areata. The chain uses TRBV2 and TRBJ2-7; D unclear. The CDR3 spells CASSEGPALYEQYF. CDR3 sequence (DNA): TGTGCCAGCAGTGAAGGGCCGGCCCTCTACGAGCAGTACTTC.